This record looks at one T cell receptor (beta chain) sequence and its context. Its antigen is still unknown. This entry belongs to a study of cytomegalovirus exposure and HLA in healthy donors. Study-wide findings and caveats: Presence/absence analysis assumed near-uniform sequencing depth across donors. The availability of immune exposure information extended only to CMV serostatus.

With 60 Vbeta and 13 Jbeta primers, the PCR was carried out. The protocol was immunoSEQ multiplex PCR, while the TCRdb copy is restricted to in-frame clones and leaves out a portion. This table holds tens of thousands of clones, 55% to 75% found once. Germline V lookup: CDR1 MNHNS, CDR2 SASEGT. CDR3 length equals 13 residues. With 6 bases removed from V and 2 bases from J, the gap between germline ends came to 10 bases. The V gene is TRBV6-1, the J gene TRBJ1-1; TRBD1 might be the D (6 bases). This receptor was obtained from a woman aged 45 to 65 in good health and CMV-seronegative. The sample comprised PBMCs. The CDR3 reads CASRQGYNTEAFF. The CDR3 region has the DNA TGTGCCAGCAGACAGGGTTATAACACTGAAGCTTTCTTT.